The rows below give T cell receptor beta chains drawn from one sample of a study of follicular helper T cells after annual influenza vaccination. Some clones are missing from TCRdb's copy, which holds only in-frame ones; the method was immunoSEQ multiplex PCR. The table lists 1,400 or so clones, about 80% of them singletons. The starting material was CXCR5+ CD38+ circulating T follicular helper cells from blood, obtained 7 days after influenza vaccination. Source of these receptors: an adult who received the influenza vaccine. Both conserved end residues are part of each CDR3. The order of the fields is CDR3 DNA, CDR3 protein, clone size, J gene, D gene, V gene. A D gene is named only where the DNA matches it firmly. Clone size, where shown, is once, few, many, or a class for clones that have expanded.

CDR3 DNA: TGTGCCAGCAGCTCTCTTACGGGGGCGGGAGAAAAACTGTTTTTT; CDR3 protein: CASSSLTGAGEKLFF; clone size: -; J gene: TRBJ1-4; D gene: -; V gene: TRBV9
CDR3 DNA: TGTGCCAGCAGCCAACGGGGGGGGACAGGAGTCTACGAGCAGTACTTC; CDR3 protein: CASSQRGGTGVYEQYF; clone size: -; J gene: TRBJ2-7; D gene: -; V gene: TRBV5-4
CDR3 DNA: TGTGCCACGTCTCGGGCGGGTGGTAAGGAGTACTTC; CDR3 protein: CATSRAGGKEYF; clone size: -; J gene: TRBJ2-4; D gene: -; V gene: TRBV19
CDR3 DNA: TGTGCCAGCAGTGAGGCTAGCGGGAGATACAATGAGCAGTTCTTC; CDR3 protein: CASSEASGRYNEQFF; clone size: -; J gene: TRBJ2-1; D gene: TRBD2; V gene: TRBV2
CDR3 DNA: TGTGCCAGCAGCGCCGAGATCCAAGGGTTGGTCTTC; CDR3 protein: CASSAEIQGLVF; clone size: few; J gene: TRBJ2-1; D gene: -; V gene: TRBV13
CDR3 DNA: TGTGCCAGCTCACCCTCACAGGGCAGAGGCTACGAGCAGTACTTC; CDR3 protein: CASSPSQGRGYEQYF; clone size: -; J gene: TRBJ2-7; D gene: -; V gene: TRBV18
CDR3 DNA: TGTGCCAGCAGCCCGCGAGGATCTAGCACAGATACGCAGTATTTT; CDR3 protein: CASSPRGSSTDTQYF; clone size: -; J gene: TRBJ2-3; D gene: -; V gene: TRBV6-6
CDR3 DNA: TGTGCCAGCAGAAACCCCAGCGGGGGAGAGTTCTTC; CDR3 protein: CASRNPSGGEFF; clone size: -; J gene: TRBJ2-1; D gene: TRBD2; V gene: TRBV6-1
CDR3 DNA: TGTGCCAGCAGCATAGGGGGGGAGATCCAGTTCTTC; CDR3 protein: CASSIGGEIQFF; clone size: -; J gene: TRBJ2-1; D gene: -; V gene: TRBV7-2
CDR3 DNA: TGCGCCAGCAGCTTGGAACAGAGAGGCGAGCAGTACTTC; CDR3 protein: CASSLEQRGEQYF; clone size: -; J gene: TRBJ2-7; D gene: -; V gene: TRBV5-1
CDR3 DNA: TGTGCCAGCAGCGTTCAAGAGACCCAGTACTTC; CDR3 protein: CASSVQETQYF; clone size: once; J gene: TRBJ2-5; D gene: -; V gene: TRBV7-8
CDR3 DNA: TGTGCCACCTCTGGAGGGCAAAACACCGGGGAGCTGTTTTTT; CDR3 protein: CATSGGQNTGELFF; clone size: -; J gene: TRBJ2-2; D gene: -; V gene: TRBV19
CDR3 DNA: TGTGCCGCGAGAGACGCGACAGGGAATGAAGCTTTCTTT; CDR3 protein: CAARDATGNEAFF; clone size: -; J gene: TRBJ1-1; D gene: TRBD1; V gene: TRBV10-3
CDR3 DNA: TGTGCCAGCACCGCAGTGGGACTCCAAGAGACCCAGTACTTC; CDR3 protein: CASTAVGLQETQYF; clone size: -; J gene: TRBJ2-5; D gene: -; V gene: TRBV28
CDR3 DNA: TGCAGCGTTATTCTCACAGGGGCCTTCCCCTATGGCTACACCTTC; CDR3 protein: CSVILTGAFPYGYTF; clone size: -; J gene: TRBJ1-2; D gene: TRBD1; V gene: TRBV29-1
CDR3 DNA: TGTGCCAGCAGCCAAGTCTCAGGAGTGTACCAAGAGACCCAGTACTTC; CDR3 protein: CASSQVSGVYQETQYF; clone size: -; J gene: TRBJ2-5; D gene: -; V gene: TRBV14
CDR3 DNA: TGCAGCGTTGGGGTTCTGGGGAACACTGAAGCTTTCTTT; CDR3 protein: CSVGVLGNTEAFF; clone size: -; J gene: TRBJ1-1; D gene: -; V gene: TRBV29-1
CDR3 DNA: TGTGCCAGCCCTTCGCCCCGACAGATGCAGTATTTT; CDR3 protein: CASPSPRQMQYF; clone size: -; J gene: TRBJ2-3; D gene: -; V gene: TRBV27
CDR3 DNA: TGCGCCAGCAGTGAGGGGTGGGCAGGCCCCTACGAGCAGTACTTC; CDR3 protein: CASSEGWAGPYEQYF; clone size: -; J gene: TRBJ2-7; D gene: -; V gene: TRBV10-2
CDR3 DNA: TGTGCCAGCAGTTTACGACGCGGCCGGGCCGAACTATGGGCCCAGTACTTC; CDR3 protein: CASSLRRGRAELWAQYF; clone size: -; J gene: TRBJ2-5; D gene: -; V gene: TRBV27
CDR3 DNA: TGTGCCAGCAGCCGGGACTACGAGCAGTACTTC; CDR3 protein: CASSRDYEQYF; clone size: -; J gene: TRBJ2-7; D gene: -; V gene: TRBV11-2
CDR3 DNA: TGTGCCAGTAGTATAAGAGACTCTCGCCCCAATCAGCCCCAGCATTTT; CDR3 protein: CASSIRDSRPNQPQHF; clone size: -; J gene: TRBJ1-5; D gene: -; V gene: TRBV19
CDR3 DNA: TGCGCCAGCAGCTTGACTGGGACAGCGAATCCTAATAATGGCTACACCTTC; CDR3 protein: CASSLTGTANPNNGYTF; clone size: once; J gene: TRBJ1-2; D gene: TRBD1; V gene: TRBV5-1
CDR3 DNA: TGTGCCAGCTCACCGAGGGGAAAAACCGGGACAGCGAACACTGAAGCTTTCTTT; CDR3 protein: CASSPRGKTGTANTEAFF; clone size: -; J gene: TRBJ1-1; D gene: TRBD1; V gene: TRBV18
CDR3 DNA: TGCAGCGTTGATTCCGGGACCCCGTTCTTC; CDR3 protein: CSVDSGTPFF; clone size: few; J gene: TRBJ2-1; D gene: -; V gene: TRBV29-1
CDR3 DNA: TGTGCCAGCACCAAGGACGGGGGGGTCACCGGGGAGCTGTTTTTT; CDR3 protein: CASTKDGGVTGELFF; clone size: -; J gene: TRBJ2-2; D gene: TRBD2; V gene: TRBV11-2
CDR3 DNA: TGTGCCAGCAGCTTAGGAAGGTTAGACAATGAGCAGTTCTTC; CDR3 protein: CASSLGRLDNEQFF; clone size: -; J gene: TRBJ2-1; D gene: -; V gene: TRBV7-2
CDR3 DNA: TGTGCCAGCGCTCCACAAAGCACAGATACGCAGTATTTT; CDR3 protein: CASAPQSTDTQYF; clone size: -; J gene: TRBJ2-3; D gene: -; V gene: TRBV7-2